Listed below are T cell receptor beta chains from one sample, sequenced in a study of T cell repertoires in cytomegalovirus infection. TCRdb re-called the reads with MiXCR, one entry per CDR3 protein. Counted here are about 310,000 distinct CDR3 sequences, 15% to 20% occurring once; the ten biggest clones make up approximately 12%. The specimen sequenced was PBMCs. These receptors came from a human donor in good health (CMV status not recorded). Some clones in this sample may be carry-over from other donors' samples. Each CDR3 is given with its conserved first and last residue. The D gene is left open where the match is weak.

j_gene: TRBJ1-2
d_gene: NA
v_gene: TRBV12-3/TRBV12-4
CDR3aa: CASTLQGNGYTF

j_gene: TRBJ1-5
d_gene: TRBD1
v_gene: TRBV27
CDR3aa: CASSLTTGSNQPQHF

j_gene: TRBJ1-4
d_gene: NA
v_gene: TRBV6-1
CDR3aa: CASSYSGTRDEKLFF

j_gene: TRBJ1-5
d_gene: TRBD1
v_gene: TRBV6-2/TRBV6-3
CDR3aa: CASSHTDRGQSEAQHF

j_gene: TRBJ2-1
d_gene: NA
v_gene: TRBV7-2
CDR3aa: CASSSYLDNEQFF

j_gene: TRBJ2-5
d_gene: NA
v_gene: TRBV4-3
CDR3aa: CASSQGPEETQYF

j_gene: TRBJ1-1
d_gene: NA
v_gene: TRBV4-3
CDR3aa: CASSQDSGVGTEAFF

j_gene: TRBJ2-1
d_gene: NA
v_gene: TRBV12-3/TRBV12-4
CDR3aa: CASSLSTGIVSYNEQFF

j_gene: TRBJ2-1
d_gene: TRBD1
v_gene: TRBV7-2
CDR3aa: CASRRTGTVYNEQFF

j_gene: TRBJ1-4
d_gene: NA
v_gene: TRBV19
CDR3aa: CASRGIATNEKLFF

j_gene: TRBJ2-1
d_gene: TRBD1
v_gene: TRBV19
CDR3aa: CASRDRGRENEQFF

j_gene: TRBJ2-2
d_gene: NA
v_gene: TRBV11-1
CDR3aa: CASSLGASGQSGELFF

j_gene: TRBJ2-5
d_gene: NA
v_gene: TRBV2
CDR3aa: CASSGDVVETQYF

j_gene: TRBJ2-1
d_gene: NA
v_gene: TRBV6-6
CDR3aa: CASSYGQSDEQFF

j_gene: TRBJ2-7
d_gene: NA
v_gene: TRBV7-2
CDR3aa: CASSLWSSPSYEQYF